The next 19 T cell receptor beta chains were all read from a single sample in a study of T cell repertoires in cytomegalovirus infection. TCRdb reanalysed the reads using MiXCR and keeps one entry per CDR3 protein. There are nearly 650,000 distinct CDR3 sequences in the sample; more than 20% occur only once, and 7.5% to 9% lies in the top ten. Sequences were obtained from CD8+ T cells from PBMCs. The source of these receptors is a human donor in good health (CMV status not recorded). Some clones in this sample may be carry-over from other donors' samples.

This clonotype was recorded a few times. This chain joins TRBV7-9 and TRBJ1-1; D call uncertain. The germline V gene encodes CDR1 SEHNR and CDR2 FQNEAQ (reference sequence). The CDR3 is 15 amino acids. V shed 7 bases and J shed 3 bases, with 18 bases lying between them. CDR3 protein: CASKNGGNPYTEAFF. CDR3 nucleotide sequence: TGTGCCAGCAAAAACGGAGGCAACCCTTACACTGAAGCTTTCTTT.

This clonotype was observed many times. The gene calls are TRBV7-2 and TRBJ2-5; no firm D call. This CDR3 is built from 14 residues. Germline-derived CDR1 and CDR2 are SGHTA and FQGNSA. The ends were cut back, 1 base at V and 3 bases at J, with 9 bases in the middle. CDR3 in DNA: TGTGCCAGCAGCTTAGTCAGGCTAGAAGAGACCCAGTACTTC. Translating gives CASSLVRLEETQYF. The full variable domain, its missing parts supplied by reference TRBV7-2 and TRBJ2-5, is GAGVSQSPSNKVTEKGKDVELRCDPISGHTALYWYRQSLGQGLEFLIYFQGNSAPDKSGLPSDRFSAERTGGSVSTLTIQRTQQEDSAVYLCASSLVRLEETQYFGPGTRLLVL.

The chain combines TRBV6-6 with TRBJ2-4; 8 bases line up with TRBD2. V lost 8 bases and J lost 8; bases outside the gene matches: 29. The germline CDR1 and CDR2 sequences are MNHNY and SVGAGI (reference sequence). The CDR3 contains 20 residues. CDR3: CASFGEMKHPGGRSWYIQYF. CDR3 DNA: TGTGCCAGCTTCGGAGAGATGAAGCACCCGGGGGGGCGTTCTTGGTACATTCAGTACTTC.

The chain has TRBV6-8 and TRBJ2-1; 7 positions match TRBD1. J lost 3 bases, V lost 6 bases, and 8 bases had no gene match. The CDR3 has 15 residues. Germline assignment: CDR1 MNHGY and CDR2 SAAAGT. The CDR3 DNA sequence: TGTGCCAGCAGCCACAGGGGTAGGGGCTACAATGAGCAGTTCTTC. This translates into CASSHRGRGYNEQFF.

The chain recombines TRBV20-1 with TRBJ1-1, with D possibly TRBD1 on 6 matching bases. This CDR3 has 15 residues. Trimming pared 2 bases from V and 0 bases from J, leaving 13 bases between. Germline values: CDR1 DFQATT, CDR2 SNEGSKA (reference sequence). The CDR3, as DNA: TGCAGTGCTAGACCATTAGGGACACTGAACACTGAAGCTTTCTTT. It encodes CSARPLGTLNTEAFF.

There are many counts of this clonotype. This chain uses TRBV12-3 or TRBV12-4 with TRBJ2-5; D gene ambiguous. The V end was cut by 4 bases, the J end by 4 bases, with 7 bases between. This CDR3 has 12 residues. CDR3 amino acids: CASSYGVETQYF. The CDR3 coding sequence is TGTGCCAGCAGTTATGGGGTAGAGACCCAGTACTTC.

This clonotype showed up many times. The V gene is TRBV12-3 or TRBV12-4, the J gene TRBJ2-3, with D tentatively TRBD1 (6 bases). The length of the CDR3 is 14 residues. V shed 5 bases and J shed 0 bases, with 9 bases lying between them. The CDR3 loop is CASSPGQSTDTQYF. The CDR3 DNA reads TGTGCCAGCAGTCCCGGACAGAGCACAGATACGCAGTATTTT.

This clonotype was counted at least ten times. The V gene is TRBV7-9, the J gene TRBJ1-3; no clear D gene. The CDR3 consists of 18 residues. CDR1 SEHNR and CDR2 FQNEAQ come from the germline V gene (reference sequence). V was trimmed by 5 bases and J by 4 bases, leaving 24 bases between them. The CDR3 protein is CASSTPPSSADGGNTIYF. The CDR3 DNA follows: TGTGCCAGCAGCACTCCACCCTCCAGTGCGGACGGGGGAAACACCATATATTTT.

This chain uses TRBV28 with TRBJ2-3, with 13 bases aligning to TRBD2. The germline CDR1 and CDR2 sequences are MDHEN and SYDVKM. Losses at the gene ends were 1 base for V and 6 bases for J; bases not matched to a gene: 1. The CDR3 spans 15 residues. In nucleotides, the CDR3 is TGTGCCAGCAGTTTATTACTAGCGGGAGGGGATACGCAGTATTTT. It specifies CASSLLLAGGDTQYF.

This clonotype has only a few counts. Its ends do not fully match the called genes, so a read error is possible. This sequence joins TRBV7-2 and TRBJ1-1; possibly TRBD1 for D (6 bases). The CDR3 covers 10 residues. CDR1 and CDR2 from the germline V gene are SGHTA and FQGNSA. The CDR3 nucleotides read TGTGGGTCGGGGGACACTGAAGTTTTCTTT. This translates into CGSGDTEVFF.

The table lists this clonotype with a few counts. The rearrangement links TRBV20-1 to TRBJ2-1; 9 nucleotides align to TRBD2. CDR1 DFQATT and CDR2 SNEGSKA come from the germline V gene (reference sequence). Trimming cost V 5 bases and J 9 bases; bases outside gene matches: 14. This CDR3 is 15 amino acids long. CDR3 nucleotides: TGCAGTGCTCCACGCCAAGGGCGGGGGGGCGGTGAGCAGTTCTTC. Translation gives CSAPRQGRGGGEQFF.

The table lists this clonotype with a few counts. The chain links TRBV14 to TRBJ2-3; 8 bases are shared with TRBD2. The CDR3 is 16 amino acids. V shed 6 bases, J shed 3 bases, and the junction held 11 bases outside the gene matches. Germline assignment: CDR1 SGHDN and CDR2 FVKESK. The CDR3: CASSLAGGISTDTQYF. The CDR3 coding sequence is TGTGCCAGCAGTCTCGCGGGGGGTATTTCAACAGATACGCAGTATTTT. Full variable domain (missing parts from reference TRBV14 and TRBJ2-3): EAGVTQFPSHSVIEKGQTVTLRCDPISGHDNLYWYRRVMGKEIKFLLHFVKESKQDESGMPNNRFLAERTGGTYSTLKVQPAELEDSGVYFCASSLAGGISTDTQYFGPGTRLTVL.

This clonotype was counted only a few times. In nucleotides, the CDR3 is TGTGCCAGCAGCCAAGTCCGCAAGGATGGCTACACCTTC. The encoded protein is CASSQVRKDGYTF. The V call is TRBV14, the J call TRBJ1-2, with unresolved D. V gave up 1 base and J gave up 6 bases, with 9 bases separating them. This CDR3 comprises 13 residues. Germline assignment: CDR1 SGHDN and CDR2 FVKESK. Together with reference TRBV14 and TRBJ1-2, the CDR3 gives the full variable domain: EAGVTQFPSHSVIEKGQTVTLRCDPISGHDNLYWYRRVMGKEIKFLLHFVKESKQDESGMPNNRFLAERTGGTYSTLKVQPAELEDSGVYFCASSQVRKDGYTFGSGTRLTVV.

The chain has TRBV4-1 and TRBJ2-2; TRBD1 is a possible D gene (5 bases). The CDR3 is 15 amino acids. The V and J ends lost 1 base and 5 bases respectively, with 11 bases between them. Germline CDR1 is MGHRA and CDR2 is YSYEKL. CDR3 sequence reads: CASSQGGAWTGELFF. The CDR3 bases are TGCGCCAGCAGCCAAGGGGGCGCCTGGACCGGGGAGCTGTTTTTT.

Turning to this clonotype: This may come from a read error, since a much larger clone is one base off. V usage is TRBV7-3 and J usage is TRBJ2-3; tentatively, D is TRBD1 or TRBD2 (5 bases each). The V gene lost 5 bases and the J gene lost 10 bases, with 28 bases spanning the gap. This CDR3 has 17 residues. Germline CDR1 reads SGHTA; CDR2 reads FQGTGA. CDR3 in amino acids: CASSPPPGRTGLGSQYF. The CDR3, as DNA: TGTGCCAGCAGCCCGCCTCCGGGACGAACGGGGTTGGGATCGCAGTATTTT.

A few counts support this clonotype. J is TRBJ1-2 and V is TRBV25-1; D unclear. This CDR3 has 12 amino acids. Germline assignment: CDR1 MGHDK and CDR2 SYGVNS. Trimming pared 5 bases from V and 8 bases from J, leaving 12 bases between. Here the CDR3 reads CASSSGAEGYTF. The DNA for the CDR3 is TGTGCCAGCAGTAGCGGTGCCGAGGGCTACACCTTC.

Only a few counts were recorded for this clonotype. V usage is TRBV28 and J usage is TRBJ2-7, with a possible D match to TRBD1 (6 bases). Germline CDR1 is MDHEN and CDR2 is SYDVKM. The V and J ends lost 1 base and 5 bases respectively, with 12 bases between them. The CDR3 is made up of 14 amino acids. Here the CDR3 reads CASSLFPGVDEQYV. The CDR3 DNA reads as TGTGCCAGCAGTTTATTTCCAGGGGTGGACGAGCAGTACGTC.

This clonotype was recorded many times. V usage is TRBV2 and J usage is TRBJ1-1; no reliable D call. Germline CDR1 is SNHLY and CDR2 is FYNNEI. This CDR3 has 17 amino acids. Trimming pared 7 bases from V and 1 base from J, leaving 22 bases between. CDR3 nucleotide sequence: TGTGCCAGCATGGAATTACCCTTTGGAGGGAAGAACACTGAAGCTTTCTTT. As protein: CASMELPFGGKNTEAFF.

The genes are TRBV19 and TRBJ2-1, with D tentatively TRBD2 (5 bases). V lost 4 bases to trimming and J lost 5 bases, with 15 bases between them. The CDR3 is made up of 15 amino acids. In germline, CDR1 is LNHDA, CDR2 SQIVND (reference sequence). DNA of the CDR3: TGTGCCAGTAGTACTGGACTCCGATGGGACAATGAGCAGTTCTTC. Its translation is CASSTGLRWDNEQFF.